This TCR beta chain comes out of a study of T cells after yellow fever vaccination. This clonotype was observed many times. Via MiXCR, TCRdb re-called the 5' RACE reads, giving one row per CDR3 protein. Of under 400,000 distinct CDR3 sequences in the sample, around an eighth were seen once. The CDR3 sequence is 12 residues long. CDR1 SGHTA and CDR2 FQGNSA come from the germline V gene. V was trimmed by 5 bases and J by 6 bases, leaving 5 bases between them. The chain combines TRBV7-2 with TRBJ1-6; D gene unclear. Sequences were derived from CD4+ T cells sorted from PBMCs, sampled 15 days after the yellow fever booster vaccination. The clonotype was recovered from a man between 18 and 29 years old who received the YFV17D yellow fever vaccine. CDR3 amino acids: CASSPTNSPLHF. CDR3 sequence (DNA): TGTGCCAGCAGCCCAACTAATTCACCCCTCCACTTT.